Given below is one TCR beta chain in context. All the donors were Caucasian adults who lived in Nashville, Tennessee. Naive CD4+ cells were CD45RA-selected; the remaining cells were memory. The data stem from a study of shared clonotypes between healthy human individuals. The CDR3 runs to 13 residues. V lost 4 bases and J 6 bases, leaving 12 bases between the germline ends. CDR1 and CDR2 (germline): SNHLY, FYNNEI. Here immunoSEQ multiplex PCR was the method, and the copy in TCRdb shows in-frame clones only, minus some. The data contain 550,000 to 800,000 clones, around 72% of them seen just once; the ten biggest clones take up about 1.8%.

The clonotype comes from a young woman in good health. The source material was memory CD4+ T cells sorted from blood. Subset reported: CD45RA-negative fraction. The gene calls are TRBV2 and TRBJ1-2; D is ambiguous. This CDR3 reads CASSVRSDDGYTF. CDR3 bases: TGTGCCAGCAGTGTGCGCTCAGACGATGGCTACACCTTC.